Each of the 20 T cell receptor beta chains below was sequenced from the same sample in a study of PD-L1 blockade in urothelial cancer. The repertoire was sequenced with immunoSEQ multiplex PCR; TCRdb's copy has only in-frame clones and lacks some. The table has 90,000 or so clones, approximately 88% seen once; the top ten hold roughly 0.97%. Time point of the sample: pretreatment peripheral blood. This specimen was PBMCs, taken around atezolizumab (anti-PD-L1) treatment. Receptor source: a woman at least 80 years old with urothelial cancer.

This clone occurred once. The chain couples TRBV25-1 to TRBJ2-1; the match to TRBD2 covers 10 bases. This CDR3 is built from 16 residues. Germline CDR1 MGHDK, CDR2 SYGVNS. V dropped 6 bases and J dropped 6; count of bases not matched to a gene: 11. The CDR3 spells CASRPTSSGSPNEQFF. CDR3 sequence (DNA): TGTGCCAGCAGGCCCACCTCTAGCGGGAGCCCCAATGAGCAGTTCTTC.

The chain joins TRBV5-1 to TRBJ1-2, with TRBD1 identical over 8 bases. After removal of 5 bases from V and 7 bases from J, the junction contained 10 bases not matched to a gene. Germline CDR1 reads SGHRS; CDR2 reads YFSETQ. The length of the CDR3 is 14 residues. CDR3 amino acids: CASSTDRTGRGYTF. The CDR3 DNA is TGCGCCAGCAGTACTGACAGGACAGGGCGTGGCTACACCTTC.

The genes are TRBV5-6 and TRBJ1-1; 8 bases match TRBD1. The CDR3 consists of 15 residues. CDR1 and CDR2 from the germline V gene are SGHDT and YYEEEE. V shed 4 bases, J shed 4 bases, and the junction held 9 bases outside the gene matches. CDR3: CASSLGTGRTTEAFF. As DNA, the CDR3 is TGTGCCAGCAGCCTAGGGACAGGAAGGACCACTGAAGCTTTCTTT.

This clone is a singleton in its sample. The chain recombines TRBV5-6 with TRBJ1-1, with D perhaps matching TRBD1 (5 bases). Trimming pared 4 bases from V and 4 bases from J, leaving 17 bases between. The CDR3 has 15 amino acids. Germline CDR1 and CDR2: SGHDT and YYEEEE. In DNA, the CDR3 is TGTGCCAGCAGCCTGGGGCCAGTCTCGGGCACTGAAGCTTTCTTT. It codes for CASSLGPVSGTEAFF.

This clone was seen a single time. V gene TRBV18 combines with J gene TRBJ2-5, with 9 positions matching TRBD2. V gave up 2 bases and J gave up 1 base; unmatched junction bases: 2. The CDR3 consists of 15 residues. Germline CDR1 reads KGHSH; CDR2 reads LQKENI. As DNA, the CDR3 is TGTGCCAGCTCACCAATGGGACTAGCCCAAGAGACCCAGTACTTC. Protein: CASSPMGLAQETQYF.

The chain couples TRBV19 to TRBJ2-3; TRBD1 is a possible D gene (5 bases). Deletions cut 4 bases from V and 5 bases from J, with 10 bases between. Germline assignment: CDR1 LNHDA and CDR2 SQIVND (reference sequence). There are 13 residues in the CDR3. This chain's CDR3 is CASSRQGRDTQYF. CDR3 DNA: TGTGCCAGTAGTAGGCAGGGCAGAGATACGCAGTATTTT.

This chain joins TRBV19 and TRBJ1-1; D might be TRBD1 (6 bases). Germline assignment: CDR1 LNHDA and CDR2 SQIVND (reference sequence). V was pared by 6 bases and J by 6 bases, with 17 bases between. The CDR3 has 14 residues. The CDR3 nucleotides read TGTGCCAGTAGGACCACAGGGACCATGGCTGAAGCTTTCTTT. Translation: CASRTTGTMAEAFF.

The CDR3 spells CASSLDVDRANTEAFF. DNA of the CDR3: TGCGCCAGCAGCTTGGACGTAGACAGGGCGAACACTGAAGCTTTCTTT. V usage is TRBV5-1 and J usage is TRBJ1-1; 7 bases map to TRBD1. Germline assignment: CDR1 SGHRS and CDR2 YFSETQ. J was trimmed by 1 base and V by 0 bases; bases with no gene match: 6. The CDR3 sequence is 16 residues long.

The chain combines TRBV19 with TRBJ1-2; D is unclear. Trimming removed 5 bases from V and 8 bases from J, with 18 bases in between. CDR3 length: 14 amino acids. The V gene's germline CDR1 is LNHDA and CDR2 SQIVND (reference sequence). Written as DNA, the CDR3 is TGTGCCAGTAGTGCGCTCCCTAACGAATCGGGCTACACCTTC. Its protein is CASSALPNESGYTF.

The rearrangement links TRBV7-9 to TRBJ1-4, with D possibly being TRBD1 (5 bases). There are 15 residues in the CDR3. Trimming stripped 4 bases from V and 5 bases from J, with 14 bases between. Germline V gives CDR1 SEHNR, CDR2 FQNEAQ (reference sequence). The chain's CDR3 is CASSSSKQGNEKLFF. CDR3 in DNA: TGTGCCAGCAGCTCATCAAAGCAGGGAAATGAAAAACTGTTTTTT.

This clone appeared a single time. The genes are TRBV19 and TRBJ2-2, with D possibly being TRBD2 (6 bases). The CDR3 is 19 residues long. Germline V gives CDR1 LNHDA, CDR2 SQIVND (reference sequence). The germline V and J ends were trimmed by 0 bases and 0 bases, with 17 bases remaining between them. The CDR3 region is CASSIDEAAGPPNTGELFF. For the CDR3, the DNA is TGTGCCAGTAGTATAGATGAGGCGGCGGGGCCCCCGAACACCGGGGAGCTGTTTTTT.

The chain carries TRBV5-1 and TRBJ2-5; TRBD1 might be the D (6 bases). CDR1 is SGHRS, CDR2 YFSETQ, per germline. The CDR3 sequence is 15 residues long. With 4 bases removed from V and 5 bases from J, the gap between germline ends came to 18 bases. CDR3 amino acids: CASSQGTQRGETQYF. In nucleotides, the CDR3 is TGCGCCAGCAGCCAGGGGACGCAAAGGGGGGAGACCCAGTACTTC.

This sequence joins TRBV28 and TRBJ1-5; 7 nucleotides align to TRBD1. Germline CDR1 MDHEN, CDR2 SYDVKM. The V gene end was trimmed by 2 bases and the J gene end by 0 bases; junction bases not matched to a gene: 7. This CDR3 region has 17 residues. The CDR3 sequence is CASSLSTGDNSNQPQHF. The CDR3, as DNA: TGTGCCAGCAGTTTAAGTACAGGGGACAATAGCAATCAGCCCCAGCATTTT. The full variable domain, rest sourced from reference TRBV28 and TRBJ1-5, is DVKVTQSSRYLVKRTGEKVFLECVQDMDHENMFWYRQDPGLGLRLIYFSYDVKMKEKGDIPEGYSVSREKKERFSLILESASTNQTSMYLCASSLSTGDNSNQPQHFGDGTRLSIL.

The rearrangement joins TRBV29-1 to TRBJ1-2; D is undetermined. CDR3 length equals 14 residues. V was shortened by 5 bases and J by 7 bases, with 20 bases between the two germline ends. The germline CDR1 and CDR2 sequences are SQVTM and ANQGSEA. The CDR3 sequence: CSVQSRTARGGYTF. CDR3 DNA: TGCAGCGTTCAAAGCAGAACAGCCCGGGGTGGCTACACCTTC.

Written as DNA, the CDR3 is TGTGCCAGCAGTTACGTCGCAGGGAAATATAGTGAAGCTTTCTTT. Its protein product is CASSYVAGKYSEAFF. This chain joins TRBV6-6 and TRBJ1-1; tentative D call: TRBD1 (5 bases). The germline V and J ends were trimmed by 2 bases and 7 bases, with 17 bases remaining between them. Germline assignment: CDR1 MNHNY and CDR2 SVGAGI (reference sequence). The CDR3 sequence is 15 residues long.

The chain employs TRBV6-5 and TRBJ2-5; 8 positions match TRBD1. Looked up from germline, CDR1 is MNHEY and CDR2 is SVGAGI. V dropped 5 bases and J dropped 5; count of bases not matched to a gene: 4. The CDR3 is 13 residues long. The CDR3 sequence: CASSQTGGETQYF. The CDR3 nucleotides read TGTGCCAGCAGTCAAACAGGGGGGGAGACCCAGTACTTC.

This chain uses TRBV15 with TRBJ1-5, with 8 positions matching TRBD1. The CDR3 is 13 residues long. With 3 bases clipped from V and 6 bases from J, the junction kept 1 base outside the gene matches. In germline, CDR1 is LNHNV, CDR2 YYDKDF (reference sequence). This chain's CDR3 is CATSSDRGQPQHF. CDR3 bases: TGTGCCACCAGCAGCGACAGGGGTCAGCCCCAGCATTTT. Looking up the rest from reference TRBV15 and TRBJ1-5 gives the full variable domain: DAMVIQNPRYQVTQFGKPVTLSCSQTLNHNVMYWYQQKSSQAPKLLFHYYDKDFNNEADTPDNFQSRRPNTSFCFLDIRSPGLGDTAMYLCATSSDRGQPQHFGDGTRLSIL.

V usage is TRBV9 and J usage is TRBJ1-2; D not resolved. This CDR3 comprises 12 residues. Germline assignment: CDR1 SGDLS and CDR2 YYNGEE. With 0 bases removed from V and 7 bases from J, the gap between germline ends came to 7 bases. The CDR3 region is CASSVARVGYTF. CDR3 sequence (DNA): TGTGCCAGCAGCGTAGCTCGGGTTGGCTACACCTTC. Drawing the rest from reference TRBV9 and TRBJ1-2, the complete variable domain is DSGVTQTPKHLITATGQRVTLRCSPRSGDLSVYWYQQSLDQGLQFLIQYYNGEERAKGNILERFSAQQFPDLHSELNLSSLELGDSALYFCASSVARVGYTFGSGTRLTVV.

This chain links TRBV23-1 with TRBJ1-1; possibly TRBD1 for D (6 bases). TRBV23-1 carries the ORF label, with uncertain function. Between the trimmed V and J ends, which lost 7 bases and 4 bases, there was a span of 19 bases. The CDR3 contains 15 residues. The CDR3 sequence is CASTRGGASRTEAFF. The CDR3 DNA reads TGCGCCAGCACCCGGGGGGGGGCTTCACGCACTGAAGCTTTCTTT.

The V gene is TRBV30, the J gene TRBJ1-2; D is unresolved. Trimming removed 0 bases from V and 3 bases from J, with 14 bases in between. The CDR3 runs 15 residues. CDR1 and CDR2 (germline): GTSNPN, SVGIG (reference sequence). The chain's CDR3 is CAWSVISIGHYGYTF. CDR3 DNA: TGTGCCTGGAGTGTAATTTCAATTGGCCACTATGGCTACACCTTC.